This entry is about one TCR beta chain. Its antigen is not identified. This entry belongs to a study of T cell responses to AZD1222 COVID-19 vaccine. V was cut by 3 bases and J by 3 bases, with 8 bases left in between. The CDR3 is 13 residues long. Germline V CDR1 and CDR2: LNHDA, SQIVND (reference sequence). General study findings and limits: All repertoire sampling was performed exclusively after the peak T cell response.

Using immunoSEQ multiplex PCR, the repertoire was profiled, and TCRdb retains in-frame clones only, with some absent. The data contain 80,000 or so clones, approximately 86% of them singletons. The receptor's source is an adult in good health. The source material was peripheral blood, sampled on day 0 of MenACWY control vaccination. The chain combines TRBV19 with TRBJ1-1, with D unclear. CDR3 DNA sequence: TGTGCCAGTAGTATGGTGGGTTACACTGAAGCTTTCTTT. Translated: CASSMVGYTEAFF.